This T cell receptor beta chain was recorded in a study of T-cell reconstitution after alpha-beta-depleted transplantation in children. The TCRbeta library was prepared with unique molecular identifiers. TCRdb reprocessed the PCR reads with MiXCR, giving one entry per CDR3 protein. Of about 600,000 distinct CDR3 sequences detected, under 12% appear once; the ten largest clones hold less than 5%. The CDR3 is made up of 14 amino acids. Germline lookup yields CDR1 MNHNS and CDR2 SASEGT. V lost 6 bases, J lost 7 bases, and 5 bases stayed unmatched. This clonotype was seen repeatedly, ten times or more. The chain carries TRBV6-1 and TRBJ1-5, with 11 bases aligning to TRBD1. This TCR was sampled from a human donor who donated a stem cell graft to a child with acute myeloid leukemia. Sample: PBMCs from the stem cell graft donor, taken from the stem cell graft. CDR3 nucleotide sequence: TGTGCCAGCAGACCTGGACAGGGGGCACAGCCCCAGCATTTT. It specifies CASRPGQGAQPQHF.